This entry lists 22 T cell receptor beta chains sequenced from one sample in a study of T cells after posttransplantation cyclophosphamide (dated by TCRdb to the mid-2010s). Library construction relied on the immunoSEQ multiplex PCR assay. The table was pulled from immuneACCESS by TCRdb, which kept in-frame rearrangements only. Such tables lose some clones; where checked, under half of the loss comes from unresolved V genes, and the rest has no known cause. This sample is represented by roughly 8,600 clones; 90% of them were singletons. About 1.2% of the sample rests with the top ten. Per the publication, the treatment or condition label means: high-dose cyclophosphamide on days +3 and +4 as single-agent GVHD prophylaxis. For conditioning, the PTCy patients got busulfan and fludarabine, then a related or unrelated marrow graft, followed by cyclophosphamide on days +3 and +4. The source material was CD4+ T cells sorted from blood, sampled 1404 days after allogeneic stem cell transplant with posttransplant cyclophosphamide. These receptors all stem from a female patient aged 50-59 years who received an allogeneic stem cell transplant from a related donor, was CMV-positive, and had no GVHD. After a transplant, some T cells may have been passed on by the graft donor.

DNA of the CDR3: TGCGCCAGCAGTGACCAGGGTCCCTACGAGCAGTACTTC. Amino acids: CASSDQGPYEQYF. The rearrangement uses TRBV10-2 and TRBJ2-7; TRBD1 might be the D (5 bases). The CDR3 length is 13 residues. The V end lost 3 bases, the J end lost 2 bases, and 8 bases lay between the germline ends. Germline CDR1 reads WSHSY; CDR2 reads SAAADI.

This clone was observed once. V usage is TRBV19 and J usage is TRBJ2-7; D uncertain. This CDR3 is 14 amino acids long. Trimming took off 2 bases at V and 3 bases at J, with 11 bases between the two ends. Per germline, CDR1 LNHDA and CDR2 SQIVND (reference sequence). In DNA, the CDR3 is TGTGCCAGTAGTATAAGGCTAGAGGTCTACGAGCAGTACTTC. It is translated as CASSIRLEVYEQYF.

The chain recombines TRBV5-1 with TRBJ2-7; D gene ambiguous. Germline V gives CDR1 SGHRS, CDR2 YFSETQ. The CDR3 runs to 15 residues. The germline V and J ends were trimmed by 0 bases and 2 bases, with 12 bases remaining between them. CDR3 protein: CASSLAATRAYEQYF. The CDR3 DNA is TGCGCCAGCAGCTTGGCCGCGACTCGTGCCTACGAGCAGTACTTC.

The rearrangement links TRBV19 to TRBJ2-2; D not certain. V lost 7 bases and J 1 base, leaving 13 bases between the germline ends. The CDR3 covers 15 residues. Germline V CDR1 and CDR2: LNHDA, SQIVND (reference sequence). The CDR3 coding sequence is TGTGCCAGTAACCGTCCCGACTGGAACACCGGGGAGCTGTTTTTT. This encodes CASNRPDWNTGELFF.

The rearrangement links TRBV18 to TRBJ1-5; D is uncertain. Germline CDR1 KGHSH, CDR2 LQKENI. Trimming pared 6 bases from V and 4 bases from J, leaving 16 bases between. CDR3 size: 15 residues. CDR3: CASSLPGRSNQPQHF. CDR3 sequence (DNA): TGTGCCAGCTCTCTTCCGGGAAGAAGTAATCAGCCCCAGCATTTT.

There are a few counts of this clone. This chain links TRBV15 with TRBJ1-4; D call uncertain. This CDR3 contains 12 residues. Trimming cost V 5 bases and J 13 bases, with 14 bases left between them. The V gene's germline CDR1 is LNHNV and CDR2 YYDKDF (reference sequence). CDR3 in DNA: TGTGCCACCAGCCCCCGAAGGGAGGGACTGTTTTTT. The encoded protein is CATSPRREGLFF.

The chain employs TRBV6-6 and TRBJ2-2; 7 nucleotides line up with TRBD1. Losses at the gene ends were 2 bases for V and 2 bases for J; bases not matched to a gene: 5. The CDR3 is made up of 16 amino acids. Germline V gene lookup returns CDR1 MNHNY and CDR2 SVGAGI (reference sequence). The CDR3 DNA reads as TGTGCCAGCAGTTACCGACAGGGCGTAAACACCGGGGAGCTGTTTTTT. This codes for CASSYRQGVNTGELFF.

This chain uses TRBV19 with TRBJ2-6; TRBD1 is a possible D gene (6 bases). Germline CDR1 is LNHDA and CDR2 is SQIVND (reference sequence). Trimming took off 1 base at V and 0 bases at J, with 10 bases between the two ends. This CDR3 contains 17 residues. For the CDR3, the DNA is TGTGCCAGTAGTATAGTGGCAGGGGACTCTGGGGCCAACGTCCTGACTTTC. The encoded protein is CASSIVAGDSGANVLTF.

CDR3 sequence reads: CASSFRGSYIDTQYF. CDR3 coding DNA: TGCGCCAGCAGCTTTAGGGGATCCTATATAGATACGCAGTATTTT. This chain connects TRBV5-1 to TRBJ2-3; the D gene is possibly TRBD1 (5 bases). V was clipped by 2 bases and J by 5 bases, with 15 bases between them. In germline, CDR1 is SGHRS, CDR2 YFSETQ. The CDR3 consists of 15 residues.

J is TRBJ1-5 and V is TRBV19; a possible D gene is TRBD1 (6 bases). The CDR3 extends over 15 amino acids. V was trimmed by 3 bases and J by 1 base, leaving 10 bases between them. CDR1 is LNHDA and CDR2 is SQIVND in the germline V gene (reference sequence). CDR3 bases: TGTGCCAGTAGTATCCTGGGACAAAGCAATCAGCCCCAGCATTTT. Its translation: CASSILGQSNQPQHF. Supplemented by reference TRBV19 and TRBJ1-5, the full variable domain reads DGGITQSPKYLFRKEGQNVTLSCEQNLNHDAMYWYRQDPGQGLRLIYYSQIVNDFQKGDIAEGYSVSREKKESFPLTVTSAQKNPTAFYLCASSILGQSNQPQHFGDGTRLSIL.

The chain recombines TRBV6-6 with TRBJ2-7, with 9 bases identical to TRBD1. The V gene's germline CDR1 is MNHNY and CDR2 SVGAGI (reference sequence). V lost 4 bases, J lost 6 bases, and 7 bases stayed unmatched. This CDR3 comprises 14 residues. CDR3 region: CASSSGTGMSEQYF. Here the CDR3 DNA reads TGTGCCAGCAGTTCCGGGACAGGGATGTCCGAGCAGTACTTC.

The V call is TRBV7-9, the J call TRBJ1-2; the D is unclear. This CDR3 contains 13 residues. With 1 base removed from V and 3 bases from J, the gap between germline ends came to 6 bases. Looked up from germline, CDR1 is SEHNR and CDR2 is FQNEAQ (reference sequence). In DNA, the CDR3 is TGTGCCAGCAGCTTAGGGCTAGACTATGGCTACACCTTC. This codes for CASSLGLDYGYTF.

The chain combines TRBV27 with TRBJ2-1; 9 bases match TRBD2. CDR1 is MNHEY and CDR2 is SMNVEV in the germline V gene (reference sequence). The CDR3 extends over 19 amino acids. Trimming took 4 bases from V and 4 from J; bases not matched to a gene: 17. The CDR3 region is CASSYRWEASGKLYNEQFF. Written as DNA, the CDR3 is TGTGCCAGCAGTTATCGGTGGGAGGCTAGCGGGAAACTTTACAATGAGCAGTTCTTC.

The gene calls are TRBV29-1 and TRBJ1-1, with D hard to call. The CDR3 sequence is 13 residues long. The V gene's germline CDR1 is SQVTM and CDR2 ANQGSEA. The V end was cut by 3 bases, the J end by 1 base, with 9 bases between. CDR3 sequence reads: CSVDRGSNTEAFF. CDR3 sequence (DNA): TGCAGCGTTGATCGCGGGTCGAACACTGAAGCTTTCTTT.

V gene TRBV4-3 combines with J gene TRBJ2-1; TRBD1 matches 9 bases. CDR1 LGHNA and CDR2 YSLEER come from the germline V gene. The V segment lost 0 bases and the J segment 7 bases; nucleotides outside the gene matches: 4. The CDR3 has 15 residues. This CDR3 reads CASSQDTGQGNEQFF. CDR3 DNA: TGCGCCAGCAGCCAAGATACAGGACAGGGGAATGAGCAGTTCTTC.

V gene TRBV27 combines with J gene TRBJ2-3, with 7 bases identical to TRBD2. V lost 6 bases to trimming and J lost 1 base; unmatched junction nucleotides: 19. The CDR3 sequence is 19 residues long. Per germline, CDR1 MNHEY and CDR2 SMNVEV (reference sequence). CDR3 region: CASRTSSLADPPGTDTQYF. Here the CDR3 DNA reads TGTGCCAGCAGGACTTCATCTCTAGCGGACCCGCCTGGCACAGATACGCAGTATTTT.

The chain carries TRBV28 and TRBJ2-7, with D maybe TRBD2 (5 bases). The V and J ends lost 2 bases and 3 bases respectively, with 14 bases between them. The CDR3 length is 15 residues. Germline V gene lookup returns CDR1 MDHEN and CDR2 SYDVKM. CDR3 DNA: TGTGCCAGCAGTTTAAGCGGCCTTCGTATCTACGAGCAGTACTTC. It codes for CASSLSGLRIYEQYF.

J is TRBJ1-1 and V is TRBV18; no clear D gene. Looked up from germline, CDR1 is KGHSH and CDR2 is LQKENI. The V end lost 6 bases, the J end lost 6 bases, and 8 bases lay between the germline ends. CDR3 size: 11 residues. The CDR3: CASSKEAEAFF. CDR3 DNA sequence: TGTGCCAGCTCTAAGGAGGCTGAAGCTTTCTTT.

Written as DNA, the CDR3 is TGTGCCAGCTCACCACTAACAGGGGGGAATCAGCCCCAGCATTTT. Residues: CASSPLTGGNQPQHF. V is TRBV18 and J is TRBJ1-5; 8 bases align to TRBD1. After removal of 1 base from V and 4 bases from J, the junction contained 3 bases not matched to a gene. The CDR3 length is 15 residues. CDR1 and CDR2 (germline): KGHSH, LQKENI.

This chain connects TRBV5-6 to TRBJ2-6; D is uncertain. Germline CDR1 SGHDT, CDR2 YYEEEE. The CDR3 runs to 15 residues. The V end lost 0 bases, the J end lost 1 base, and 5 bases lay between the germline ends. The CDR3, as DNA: TGTGCCAGCAGCTTGGGAGCTTCTGGGGCCAACGTCCTGACTTTC. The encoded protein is CASSLGASGANVLTF.

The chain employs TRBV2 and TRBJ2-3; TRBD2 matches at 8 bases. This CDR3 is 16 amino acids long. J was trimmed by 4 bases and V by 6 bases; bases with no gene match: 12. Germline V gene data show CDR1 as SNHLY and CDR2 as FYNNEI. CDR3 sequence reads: CASRARRLAGADTQYF. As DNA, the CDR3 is TGTGCCAGCAGGGCACGCAGGCTAGCGGGTGCAGATACGCAGTATTTT.

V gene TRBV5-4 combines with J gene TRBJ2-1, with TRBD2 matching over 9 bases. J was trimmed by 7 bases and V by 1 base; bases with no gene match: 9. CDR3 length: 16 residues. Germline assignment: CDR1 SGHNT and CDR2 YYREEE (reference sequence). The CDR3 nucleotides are TGTGCCAGCAGCTTGTGGGCGGGAGGGGTGTTGAATGAGCAGTTCTTC. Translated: CASSLWAGGVLNEQFF.